The subject of this entry is one T cell receptor (beta chain). CDR1 is MDHEN and CDR2 is SYDVKM in the germline V gene. CDR3 length: 16 amino acids. V lost 7 bases and J 0 bases, leaving 16 bases between the germline ends. RNA was extracted from bulk tissue without any cell sorting. The record originates from a study of tumor and adjacent non-tumor tissue in lung cancer. A modified ARM-PCR protocol with three rounds of nested PCR amplified TCRbeta. In TCRdb, the multiplex PCR reads were re-called with MiXCR into one record per CDR3 protein. Here the sample spans over 100,000 distinct CDR3 sequences, roughly 80% being singletons.

Sequences were obtained from lung tumor tissue. The chain is built from TRBV28 and TRBJ2-1; tentative D call: TRBD2 (5 bases). This TCR was sampled from a woman in her sixties with non-small cell lung cancer. The CDR3 bases are TGTGCCAGCAACTTAATCGGGGTTGGCTCCTACAATGAGCAGTTCTTC. This sequence encodes CASNLIGVGSYNEQFF.